The 15 T cell receptor beta chains below were found in one sample sequenced in a study of spatial heterogeneity in lung cancer. These receptors' antigens are unknown. Study-level results: Higher tumor mutation counts went along with higher counts of expanded intratumoral alpha and beta TCRs.

Documented time point: sample taken at primary tumor resection. Via MiXCR, TCRdb re-called the 5' RACE reads, giving one row per CDR3 protein. The data show some 2,200 distinct CDR3 sequences, roughly two fifths seen once. The sequencing used lung tumor tissue, collected at surgery. All receptors come from a male donor with early-stage non-small cell lung cancer.

By share of the sample, this clonotype is large. The chain recombines TRBV20-1 with TRBJ2-7, with 13 bases aligning to TRBD2. This CDR3 has 14 amino acids. Germline V lookup: CDR1 DFQATT, CDR2 SNEGSKA (reference sequence). V gave up 1 base and J gave up 6 bases; unmatched junction bases: 3. Here the CDR3 DNA reads TGCAGTGCTAGAGGAGGGACTAGCGGGACCGAGCAGTACTTC. Translating gives CSARGGTSGTEQYF.

The chain has TRBV29-1 and TRBJ1-1; D is unclear. The V end lost 5 bases, the J end lost 5 bases, and 9 bases lay between the germline ends. Germline values: CDR1 SQVTM, CDR2 ANQGSEA. The CDR3 is made up of 11 amino acids. Here the CDR3 DNA reads TGCAGCGTTCGACCGCAGACTGAAGCTTTCTTT. Its protein product is CSVRPQTEAFF.

V is TRBV7-3 and J is TRBJ2-1, with D maybe TRBD2 (5 bases). Germline CDR1 reads SGHTA; CDR2 reads FQGTGA. This CDR3 region has 13 residues. The germline V and J ends were trimmed by 6 bases and 4 bases, with 10 bases remaining between them. CDR3 in amino acids: CASSTTSYNEQFF. CDR3 coding DNA: TGTGCCAGCAGTACTACTAGTTACAATGAGCAGTTCTTC.

In its sample, this clonotype is medium-sized (0.01 to 0.1%). V usage is TRBV20-1 and J usage is TRBJ2-3, with 8 bases identical to TRBD2. The CDR3 has 14 amino acids. Germline CDR1 and CDR2: DFQATT and SNEGSKA (reference sequence). Trimming cost V 5 bases and J 1 base; bases outside gene matches: 5. The CDR3 region has the DNA TGCAGTGCTGAGACTAGCGTCGGCACAGATACGCAGTATTTT. Its translation: CSAETSVGTDTQYF.

This clonotype is categorized as medium-sized. The chain is built from TRBV28 and TRBJ1-4; unclear D gene. The V end was cut by 5 bases, the J end by 8 bases, with 15 bases between. The CDR3 has 14 amino acids. In germline, CDR1 is MDHEN, CDR2 SYDVKM. The CDR3 sequence: CASSPRTMREKLFF. The CDR3 nucleotides read TGTGCCAGCAGTCCCCGCACCATGAGAGAAAAACTGTTTTTT.

This clonotype has only a few counts. The J gene is TRBJ2-6, the V gene TRBV15; D gene uncertain. The CDR3 is 17 residues long. Germline V gives CDR1 LNHNV, CDR2 YYDKDF (reference sequence). The V gene lost 0 bases and the J gene lost 2 bases, with 11 bases spanning the gap. The CDR3 DNA reads TGTGCCACCAGCAGAGAGGGAAGGCCAGCTGGGGCCAACGTCCTGACTTTC. As protein: CATSREGRPAGANVLTF.

The chain is built from TRBV5-1 and TRBJ2-7; TRBD1 or TRBD2 may be the D gene (6 bases each). The CDR3 runs 14 residues. V was trimmed by 7 bases and J by 4 bases, leaving 18 bases between them. Germline V CDR1 and CDR2: SGHRS, YFSETQ. CDR3 sequence reads: CASAIAPGAYEQYF. The CDR3, as DNA: TGCGCCAGCGCTATTGCTCCGGGGGCGTACGAGCAGTACTTC.

This clonotype was detected a few times. The chain joins TRBV20-1 to TRBJ2-3, with 8 bases that match TRBD1. This CDR3 spans 14 amino acids. Germline CDR1 is DFQATT and CDR2 is SNEGSKA (reference sequence). The V segment lost 6 bases and the J segment 4 bases; nucleotides outside the gene matches: 9. The CDR3 sequence: CSAPLQGGSDTQYF. Written as DNA, the CDR3 is TGCAGTGCCCCGTTACAGGGGGGTTCAGATACGCAGTATTTT.

The chain joins TRBV9 to TRBJ2-7; 12 bases are a match to TRBD2. The CDR3 spans 15 residues. V trimming: 4 bases; J trimming: 6 bases; junction bases outside the gene matches: 8. Germline-derived CDR1 and CDR2 are SGDLS and YYNGEE. The CDR3: CASSTTSGRTVEQYF. CDR3 nucleotide sequence: TGTGCCAGCAGCACGACTAGCGGGAGAACGGTCGAGCAGTACTTC.

This clonotype qualifies as medium-sized. The chain joins TRBV6-2 or TRBV6-3 to TRBJ2-2; either TRBD1 or TRBD2 may fit D (5 bases each). Trimming cost V 8 bases and J 8 bases, with 15 bases left between them. The CDR3 extends over 13 amino acids. The germline CDR1 and CDR2 sequences are MNHEY and SVGEGT. This CDR3 is CASGRQILGELFF. CDR3 nucleotide sequence: TGTGCCAGCGGGAGACAGATTTTGGGGGAGCTGTTTTTT.

There are a few counts of this clonotype. The chain employs TRBV7-2 and TRBJ2-1, with D possibly TRBD2 on 6 matching bases. The CDR3 is 13 residues long. The germline V gene encodes CDR1 SGHTA and CDR2 FQGNSA. The V end was cut by 4 bases, the J end by 9 bases, with 13 bases between. In nucleotides, the CDR3 is TGTGCCAGCAGCTACAAGCGGGTTGTTGAGCAGTTCTTC. This gives the protein CASSYKRVVEQFF.

This clonotype came up once. The chain combines TRBV9 with TRBJ2-5, with 7 bases identical to TRBD2. Germline values: CDR1 SGDLS, CDR2 YYNGEE. The CDR3 extends over 13 amino acids. With V trimmed by 2 bases and J by 8 bases, 6 bases remained unmatched. DNA for the CDR3: TGTGCCAGCAGCGTGAGCGGGGTCGGCACCCAGTACTTC. It translates to CASSVSGVGTQYF.

This clonotype is termed medium-sized. The chain employs TRBV6-1 and TRBJ2-3; the match to TRBD1 covers 7 bases. V lost 8 bases to trimming and J lost 0 bases; unmatched junction nucleotides: 5. CDR3 length: 14 amino acids. Germline CDR1 reads MNHNS; CDR2 reads SASEGT. CDR3 sequence: CASAGTASTDTQYF. The CDR3 nucleotides read TGTGCCAGCGCCGGGACAGCTAGCACAGATACGCAGTATTTT.

This chain connects TRBV3-1 to TRBJ2-7; D is perhaps TRBD1 or TRBD2 (6 bases each). This CDR3 contains 13 residues. The V and J ends lost 8 bases and 5 bases respectively, with 16 bases between them. Germline CDR1 and CDR2: LGHDT and YNNKEL (reference sequence). CDR3 in amino acids: CASRPPGGHEQYF. The CDR3 DNA follows: TGTGCCAGCCGGCCTCCCGGGGGCCACGAGCAGTACTTC.

By its share, this clonotype is medium-sized. V usage is TRBV20-1 and J usage is TRBJ2-1; D call uncertain. V shed 6 bases and J shed 1 base, with 19 bases lying between them. Germline CDR1 and CDR2: DFQATT and SNEGSKA (reference sequence). This CDR3 region has 16 residues. The CDR3 nucleotides are TGCAGTGCCGACGGTCCCCGCGGTGGGTCCTACAATGAGCAGTTCTTC. This encodes CSADGPRGGSYNEQFF.